The 9 T cell receptor beta chains below all came from one sample that was sequenced in a study of blood T cell repertoires in COVID-19. The table came from immunoSEQ multiplex PCR; TCRdb's copy has only in-frame clones and leaves some out. This sample has under 140,000 clones; 88% occur once, and the top ten carry 3% to 4%. Sequencing input: peripheral blood. These receptors came from a woman aged 45-65 years with acute or convalescent COVID-19.

The chain links TRBV2 to TRBJ2-5, with D perhaps TRBD1 (5 bases). Trimming pared 4 bases from V and 5 bases from J, leaving 11 bases between. The CDR3 runs 13 residues. Germline V gene data show CDR1 as SNHLY and CDR2 as FYNNEI. DNA for the CDR3: TGTGCCAGCAGTGTTAGGGGCCCCGAGACCCAGTACTTC. It translates to CASSVRGPETQYF.

CDR3 bases: TGCGCCAGCAGCCGGGGCTTCGTAGCGGGAGGACCTTCTGGGGCCAACGTCCTGACTTTC. As protein: CASSRGFVAGGPSGANVLTF. V usage is TRBV5-1 and J usage is TRBJ2-6; 10 nucleotides match TRBD2. This CDR3 comprises 20 residues. The germline V gene encodes CDR1 SGHRS and CDR2 YFSETQ. The junction had 14 bases not matched to a gene; V was cut back by 4 bases and J by 1 base.

The chain recombines TRBV3-1 (or the pseudogene TRBV3-2) with TRBJ2-1; tentative D call: TRBD2 (5 bases). Trimming left V 2 bases short and J 13 bases short, with 9 bases between. This CDR3 has 11 amino acids. In germline, CDR1 is LGHDT, CDR2 YNNKEL (reference sequence). The CDR3: CASSQTGSQFF. In DNA, the CDR3 is TGTGCCAGCAGCCAAACGGGATCTCAGTTCTTC.

V and J are TRBV28 and TRBJ1-6, with D uncertain. CDR1 is MDHEN, CDR2 SYDVKM, per germline. The V and J ends lost 6 bases and 8 bases respectively, with 14 bases between them. The CDR3 consists of 14 residues. CDR3 sequence reads: CASSEQSSDSPLHF. CDR3 DNA: TGTGCCAGCAGCGAACAGAGTTCAGATTCACCCCTCCACTTT. Together with reference TRBV28 and TRBJ1-6, the CDR3 gives the full variable domain: DVKVTQSSRYLVKRTGEKVFLECVQDMDHENMFWYRQDPGLGLRLIYFSYDVKMKEKGDIPEGYSVSREKKERFSLILESASTNQTSMYLCASSEQSSDSPLHFGNGTRLTVT.

The rearrangement uses TRBV5-1 and TRBJ2-1; 10 bases map to TRBD2. J lost 8 bases, V lost 1 base, and 6 bases had no gene match. The germline CDR1 and CDR2 sequences are SGHRS and YFSETQ. The CDR3 runs to 15 residues. CDR3 sequence: CASSLSSGSFHEQFF. In DNA form, the CDR3 reads TGCGCCAGCAGCTTGTCTAGCGGGAGTTTCCATGAGCAGTTCTTC.

The chain employs TRBV16 and TRBJ1-5; weak D call: TRBD1 (5 bases). Trimming stripped 5 bases from V and 5 bases from J, with 10 bases between. Per the germline V gene, CDR1 is KGHSY and CDR2 is FQNENV. CDR3 length equals 13 residues. The CDR3 here is CASSSGAYQPQHF. CDR3 bases: TGTGCCAGCAGCTCTGGGGCGTATCAGCCCCAGCATTTT.

This chain joins TRBV25-1 and TRBJ2-3; 9 bases line up with TRBD2. The CDR3 has 15 residues. Trimming cost V 5 bases and J 0 bases; bases outside gene matches: 3. CDR1 is MGHDK, CDR2 SYGVNS, per germline. In DNA form, the CDR3 reads TGTGCCAGCAGTCGTAGCGGGGGAAGCACAGATACGCAGTATTTT. Translating gives CASSRSGGSTDTQYF.

The rearrangement uses TRBV7-6 and TRBJ2-1; 7 nucleotides match TRBD2. The CDR3 extends over 13 amino acids. CDR1 and CDR2 (germline): SGHVS, FNYEAQ. The junction had 6 bases not matched to a gene; V was cut back by 5 bases and J by 8 bases. For the CDR3, the DNA is TGTGCCAGCAGCACCCGGGGAGGGGATGAGCAGTTCTTC. This translates into CASSTRGGDEQFF.

V and J are TRBV5-6 and TRBJ1-3; D possibly corresponds to TRBD1 (6 bases). Germline assignment: CDR1 SGHDT and CDR2 YYEEEE. The CDR3 consists of 16 residues. The V gene lost 1 base and the J gene lost 0 bases, with 11 bases spanning the gap. The CDR3 reads CASSLLTGNSGNTIYF. The CDR3 DNA is TGTGCCAGCAGCTTGCTGACAGGCAACTCTGGAAACACCATATATTTT.